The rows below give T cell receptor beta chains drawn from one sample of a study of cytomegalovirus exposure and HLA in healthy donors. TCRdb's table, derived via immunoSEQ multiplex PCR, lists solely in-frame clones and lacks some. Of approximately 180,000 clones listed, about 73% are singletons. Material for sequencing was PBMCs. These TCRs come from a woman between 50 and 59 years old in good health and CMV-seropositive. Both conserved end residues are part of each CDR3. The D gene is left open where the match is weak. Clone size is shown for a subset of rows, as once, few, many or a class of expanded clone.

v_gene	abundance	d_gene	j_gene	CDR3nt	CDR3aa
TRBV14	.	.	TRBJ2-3	TGTGCCAGCAGCCTTACCACAGGGCCGGCAGATACGCAGTATTTT	CASSLTTGPADTQYF
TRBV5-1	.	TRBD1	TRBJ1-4	TGCGCCAGCAGCTTGCAAGGGGGCGCGGCTAATGAAAAACTGTTTTTT	CASSLQGGAANEKLFF
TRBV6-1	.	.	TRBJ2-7	TGTGCCAGCAGTTTCGACAGGTTCTCCTACGAGCAGTACTTC	CASSFDRFSYEQYF
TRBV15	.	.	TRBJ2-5	TGTGCCACCAGCAATTCAGGGGAAGAGACCCAGTACTTC	CATSNSGEETQYF
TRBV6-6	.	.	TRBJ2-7	TGTGCCACCGACCGTAGCGCGTTCTCCTACGAGCAGTACTTC	CATDRSAFSYEQYF
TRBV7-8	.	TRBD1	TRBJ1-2	TGTGCCAGCAGCTCGTACCAGGGGGCGTTTGGCTACACCTTC	CASSSYQGAFGYTF
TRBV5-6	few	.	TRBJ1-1	TGTGCCAGCAGCTTTGACGGGGGGACTGAAGCTTTCTTT	CASSFDGGTEAFF
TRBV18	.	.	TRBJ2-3	TGTGCCAGCTCACCAGGAGGTAAAGATACGCAGTATTTT	CASSPGGKDTQYF
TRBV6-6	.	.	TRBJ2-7	TGTGCCAGCAGTTACTCTCTTTTC	CASSYSLF
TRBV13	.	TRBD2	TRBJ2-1	TGTGCCAGCAGCACTCTAGCGGGGGGTACCTACAATGAGCAGTTCTTC	CASSTLAGGTYNEQFF
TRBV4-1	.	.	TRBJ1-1	TGCGCCAGCAGCCAAGGAGGGTGGGTACCTGAAGCTTTCTTT	CASSQGGWVPEAFF
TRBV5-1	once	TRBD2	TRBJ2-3	TGCGCCAGCAGCTCTAACCGGGGGGACGCCCACACAGATACGCAGTATTTT	CASSSNRGDAHTDTQYF
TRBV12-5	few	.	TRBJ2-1	TGTGCTAGTGGTTTGGGGGACTCGTGGATCAATGAGCAGTTCTTC	CASGLGDSWINEQFF
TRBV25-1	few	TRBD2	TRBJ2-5	TGTGCCAGCAGTGAATTCGCGGGGGGCGGAGAGACCCAGTACTTC	CASSEFAGGGETQYF
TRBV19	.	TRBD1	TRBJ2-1	TGTGCCAGTAGCCAAAACAGGGGGCCGCCTAATGAGCAGTTCTTC	CASSQNRGPPNEQFF
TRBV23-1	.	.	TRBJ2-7	TGCGCCAGCAGTCAACCCTCGACAGGAAACAGTCCCTACGAGCAGTACTTC	CASSQPSTGNSPYEQYF